This TCR beta chain originates from a study of a mutant IDH1 vaccine in newly diagnosed glioma. Germline values: CDR1 SGDLS, CDR2 YYNGEE. V lost 1 base, J lost 2 bases, and 9 bases lay in between. The CDR3 extends over 15 amino acids. Time point specified: week 47, end of study. Vaccinated patients received 300 ug of mutant IDH1 20-mer peptide per dose, with topical imiquimod. Worth noting for this clone: Its matching antigen is unknown.

The protocol was immunoSEQ multiplex PCR, while the TCRdb copy is restricted to in-frame clones and leaves out a portion. The data show some 25,000 clones, about 80% seen once. The source material was PBMCs, sampled from a glioma patient whose treatment included an IDH1 peptide vaccine. The chain joins TRBV9 to TRBJ2-2, with D maybe TRBD1 (6 bases). This TCR derives from a man in his forties with glioma. Some clones in this sample may be carry-over from other donors' samples. This CDR3 is CASSVTGLNTGELFF. CDR3 nucleotides: TGTGCCAGCAGCGTAACAGGGTTAAACACCGGGGAGCTGTTTTTT.